Listed below are T cell receptor beta chains from one sample, sequenced in a study of PD-1 blockade in mismatch repair-deficient tumors. TCRdb keeps only in-frame clones here, not all; method: immunoSEQ multiplex PCR. The table includes about 79,000 clones, approximately 80% detected once. This material consisted of peripheral blood, taken 44 weeks after starting pembrolizumab. All receptors derive from an adult with mismatch repair-deficient cancer. The CDR3 runs from the conserved cysteine through the conserved F or W. Fields, in order: D gene, V gene, clone size, J gene, CDR3 length, CDR3 protein, CDR3 DNA. D genes are given only for firm matches. Expanded clones are given a class, and other clones once, few, many or no size at all.

>.|TRBV9|.|TRBJ1-3|15
CASSVESGAGNTIYF
TGTGCCAGCAGCGTAGAGTCCGGGGCGGGAAACACCATATATTTT
>TRBD2|TRBV7-8|.|TRBJ2-2|17
CASSRLSWRESTGELFF
TGTGCCAGCAGCCGCCTTTCCTGGCGGGAGAGCACCGGGGAGCTGTTTTTT
>.|TRBV18|.|TRBJ2-5|14
CASSPGREQETQYF
TGTGCCAGCTCACCTGGACGCGAGCAAGAGACCCAGTACTTC
>TRBD2|TRBV7-9|.|TRBJ2-2|12
CASRRGTGELFF
TGTGCCAGCAGGCGGGGGACCGGGGAGCTGTTTTTT
>TRBD2|TRBV27|once|TRBJ2-1|17
CASSPLPLAGPYNEQFF
TGTGCCAGCAGTCCACTCCCACTAGCGGGACCCTACAATGAGCAGTTCTTC
>.|TRBV11-1|.|TRBJ2-3|15
CASSRALGRTDTQYF
TGTGCCAGCAGCCGCGCCCTGGGCCGCACAGATACGCAGTATTTT
>TRBD1|TRBV5-1|.|TRBJ2-1|15
CASSFGQGRYNEQFF
TGCGCCAGCAGCTTCGGACAGGGGCGGTACAATGAGCAGTTCTTC
>.|TRBV7-6|.|TRBJ2-2|13
CASSPVGTGELFF
TGTGCCAGCAGCCCGGTGGGGACCGGGGAGCTGTTTTTT
>.|TRBV11-2|.|TRBJ1-5|13
CASSSGGNQPQHF
TGTGCCAGCAGCTCAGGGGGCAATCAGCCCCAGCATTTT
>TRBD2|TRBV27|.|TRBJ2-1|13
CASSFGGYNEQFF
TGTGCCAGCAGTTTCGGGGGGTACAATGAGCAGTTCTTC
>.|TRBV21-1|.|TRBJ2-3|16
CASSLRTTRDTDTQYF
TGTGCCAGCAGCCTCAGGACCACTCGGGATACAGATACGCAGTATTTT
>TRBD1|TRBV19|.|TRBJ1-1|12
CASTPDRAEAFF
TGTGCCAGTACCCCCGACAGGGCTGAAGCTTTCTTT
>.|TRBV19|.|TRBJ1-5|14
CASSIGQSNQPQHF
TGTGCCAGTAGTATAGGACAGAGCAATCAGCCCCAGCATTTT
>.|TRBV9|.|TRBJ1-1|18
CASSATLLQGKGNTEAFF
TGTGCCAGCAGCGCGACCCTATTGCAGGGAAAAGGGAACACTGAAGCTTTCTTT
>.|TRBV10-3|few|TRBJ2-2|13
CATADGSTGELFF
TGTGCCACCGCGGACGGGAGTACCGGGGAGCTGTTTTTT
>.|TRBV5-2|.|TRBJ2-2|16
CASSQVDLGFTGELFF
TGTGCCAGCAGCCAAGTAGATCTGGGTTTCACCGGGGAGCTGTTTTTT
>.|TRBV29-1|.|TRBJ2-3|12
CSLGGSGDTQYF
TGCAGCCTAGGGGGGAGTGGGGATACGCAGTATTTT
>TRBD1|TRBV10-3|.|TRBJ2-5|17
CAISEPTGGHAQETQYF
TGTGCCATCAGTGAACCGACAGGGGGCCATGCCCAAGAGACCCAGTACTTC
>.|TRBV6-6|.|TRBJ1-1|13
CASTTRPGSGAFF
TGTGCCAGCACTACCCGACCGGGATCAGGAGCTTTCTTT
>TRBD1|TRBV11-2|.|TRBJ2-7|13
CASSLPGQGARYF
TGTGCCAGCAGCTTACCGGGACAGGGGGCCCGGTACTTC
>TRBD1|TRBV4-1|.|TRBJ2-7|14
CASSFGQGDDEQYF
TGCGCCAGCAGCTTTGGACAGGGAGATGACGAGCAGTACTTC
>TRBD2|TRBV7-2|.|TRBJ2-1|16
CASSLELASGRQEQFF
TGTGCCAGCAGCTTAGAATTGGCTAGCGGGAGACAGGAGCAGTTCTTC
>.|TRBV7-8|.|TRBJ1-1|16
CASSLKRADLNTEAFF
TGTGCCAGCAGCTTAAAACGGGCAGACTTGAACACTGAAGCTTTCTTT
>.|TRBV28|.|TRBJ2-5|11
CASSLIGTQYF
TGTGCCAGCAGCTTAATCGGGACCCAGTACTTC
>.|TRBV15|.|TRBJ1-2|15
CATSRAETGGGGYTF
TGTGCCACCAGCAGAGCCGAGACCGGAGGGGGGGGCTACACCTTC
>.|TRBV5-1|.|TRBJ2-1|14
CASSLDGHYNEQFF
TGCGCCAGCAGCTTGGACGGCCACTACAATGAGCAGTTCTTC
>.|TRBV7-9|once|TRBJ1-1|15
CASSPSSPAPSEAFF
TGTGCCAGCAGCCCATCTAGTCCAGCTCCCTCTGAGGCTTTCTTT
>.|TRBV19|.|TRBJ1-5|15
CASRVRVGGNQPQHF
TGTGCCAGTAGAGTCAGGGTCGGAGGGAATCAGCCCCAGCATTTT
>TRBD2|TRBV5-1|.|TRBJ2-7|18
CASSFALERETRLSEQYF
TGCGCCAGCAGCTTCGCTTTAGAGCGGGAGACTCGGCTAAGCGAGCAGTACTTC
>.|TRBV28|many|TRBJ1-3|14
CASIRRSSGNTIYF
TGTGCCAGCATTCGCCGGAGCTCTGGAAACACCATATATTTT
>TRBD1|TRBV9|few|TRBJ1-1|15
CASSASGTAFTEAFF
TGTGCCAGCAGCGCTTCCGGGACAGCTTTCACTGAAGCTTTCTTT
>.|TRBV29-1|.|TRBJ2-7|15
CSVGGTIQGLGEQYF
TGCAGCGTTGGGGGGACTATACAGGGCCTGGGTGAGCAGTACTTC
>.|TRBV27|.|TRBJ1-5|14
CASSLGYSNQPQHF
TGTGCCAGCTCCCTGGGCTATAGCAATCAGCCCCAGCATTTT
>.|TRBV28|.|TRBJ2-5|13
CASSLPTEETQYF
TGTGCCAGCAGTTTGCCCACTGAGGAGACCCAGTACTTC
>.|TRBV5-1|.|TRBJ2-1|13
CASSPAGANEQFF
TGCGCCAGCAGCCCGGCGGGTGCCAATGAGCAGTTCTTC
>.|TRBV5-4|once|TRBJ2-2|15
CASSLRLGNTGELFF
TGTGCCAGCAGCTTGAGGCTAGGGAACACCGGGGAGCTGTTTTTT
>.|TRBV10-3|.|TRBJ1-1|13
CAIGGPKNTEAFF
TGTGCCATCGGGGGACCTAAGAACACTGAAGCTTTCTTT
>TRBD2|TRBV9|.|TRBJ2-3|16
CASSFGLAGVTDTQYF
TGTGCCAGCAGCTTCGGACTAGCGGGAGTTACAGATACGCAGTATTTT
>TRBD1|TRBV7-7|.|TRBJ2-1|15
CASSLESGGGNEQFF
TGTGCTAGCAGCTTAGAGTCAGGGGGTGGCAATGAGCAGTTCTTC
>.|TRBV29-1|.|TRBJ1-3|11
CSVETGNTIYF
TGCAGCGTTGAGACTGGAAACACCATATATTTT
>.|TRBV10-2|.|TRBJ1-1|14
CASTEQGLDTEAFF
TGCGCCAGCACCGAGCAGGGGTTAGACACTGAAGCTTTCTTT
>.|TRBV12-5|.|TRBJ2-2|16
CASVLRLGGNTGELFF
TGTGCTAGTGTCCTTAGACTGGGCGGGAACACCGGGGAGCTGTTTTTT
>.|TRBV7-8|.|TRBJ1-2|14
CASSPGSFNYGYTF
TGTGCCAGCAGCCCCGGATCTTTTAACTATGGCTACACCTTC
>TRBD2|TRBV5-6|.|TRBJ2-2|16
CASRLGLAENTGELFF
TGTGCCAGCAGGTTGGGACTAGCGGAGAACACCGGGGAGCTGTTTTTT
>.|TRBV6-1|.|TRBJ1-1|12
CASSKTGSWAFF
TGTGCCAGCAGTAAAACAGGGAGCTGGGCTTTCTTT
>.|TRBV5-1|.|TRBJ1-4|13
CASSLNIGEKLFF
TGCGCCAGCAGCTTGAATATAGGCGAAAAACTGTTTTTT
>.|TRBV7-3|.|TRBJ2-3|15
CASSLEGWDTDTQYF
TGTGCCAGCAGCTTGGAGGGCTGGGACACAGATACGCAGTATTTT
>.|TRBV10-3|.|TRBJ2-7|14
CAIVDSDRSYEQYF
TGTGCCATCGTCGACAGCGACCGCTCCTACGAGCAGTACTTC
>.|TRBV7-2|.|TRBJ2-7|15
CASSFYRAPTLEQYF
TGTGCCAGCAGCTTTTACCGGGCTCCAACCCTCGAGCAGTACTTC
>.|TRBV30|.|TRBJ2-7|12
CAWIPGSYEQYF
TGTGCCTGGATTCCGGGGTCCTACGAGCAGTACTTC
>.|TRBV21-1|.|TRBJ2-3|17
CASSKGAGWVSTDTQYF
TGTGCCAGCAGCAAAGGAGCAGGGTGGGTTAGCACAGATACGCAGTATTTT
>.|TRBV5-4|few|TRBJ2-2|15
CASSLDGKGTGELFF
TGTGCCAGCAGCTTGGACGGGAAGGGCACCGGGGAGCTGTTTTTT
>.|TRBV5-1|.|TRBJ1-1|13
CASSVTENTEAFF
TGCGCCAGCAGCGTAACAGAAAACACTGAAGCTTTCTTT
>TRBD2|TRBV4-1|.|TRBJ2-1|16
CASSQGAAGVLNEQFF
TGCGCCAGCAGCCAAGGGGCAGCGGGAGTACTCAATGAGCAGTTCTTC
>TRBD1|TRBV9|.|TRBJ2-6|20
CASSPLPRGQGATGANVLTF
TGTGCCAGCAGCCCCCTCCCTCGGGGACAGGGGGCGACTGGGGCCAACGTCCTGACTTTC
>TRBD2|TRBV7-9|.|TRBJ2-1|15
CASSLVKAGDNEQFF
TGTGCCAGCAGCTTAGTGAAAGCGGGGGACAATGAGCAGTTCTTC
>TRBD2|TRBV4-1|few|TRBJ2-1|16
CASSQGPASGYNEQFF
TGCGCCAGCAGCCAAGGTCCGGCTAGCGGATACAATGAGCAGTTCTTC